These T cell receptor beta chains were read from a single sample in a study of blood T cells in healthy people across ages. Using its own MiXCR run on the 5' RACE reads, TCRdb lists one record per CDR3 protein. The data hold about 1.7 million distinct CDR3 sequences, with roughly 27% observed a single time. The specimen sequenced was blood. Receptor source: a woman aged 30 to 39 in good health. Both conserved end residues are part of each CDR3. D genes are given only for firm matches. Size is omitted from some rows. Given values are once, few, many or a class for expanded clones.

D gene	V gene	J gene	clone size	CDR3 protein	CDR3 DNA
NA	TRBV11-2	TRBJ2-7	NA	CASRSIPRGEQYF	TGTGCCAGCAGATCTATCCCCCGAGGCGAGCAGTACTTC
TRBD1	TRBV29-1	TRBJ2-1	many	CSVEGQVLSEQFF	TGCAGCGTTGAGGGACAGGTTTTGAGTGAGCAGTTCTTC
NA	TRBV25-1	TRBJ2-1	NA	CASMGSSYNEQFF	TGTGCCAGCATGGGGAGCTCCTACAATGAGCAGTTCTTC
TRBD2	TRBV6-5	TRBJ2-7	few	CASSYGRMLAGGNSYEQYF	TGTGCCAGCAGTTACGGGAGGATGTTAGCGGGAGGCAACTCCTACGAGCAGTACTTC
NA	TRBV5-1	TRBJ1-5	few	CASSLGETGQPQHF	TGCGCCAGCAGCTTGGGCGAAACGGGACAGCCCCAGCATTTT
TRBD1	TRBV20-1	TRBJ2-7	NA	CSAREPGTGSYEQYF	TGCAGTGCTAGAGAACCCGGGACAGGGTCCTACGAGCAGTACTTC
NA	TRBV11-3	TRBJ2-1	NA	CASSLRGDSSYNEQFF	TGTGCCAGCAGCCTCCGCGGGGACAGCTCCTACAATGAGCAGTTCTTC
TRBD2	TRBV4-3	TRBJ2-2	NA	CASRLAENTGELFF	TGCGCCAGCAGACTAGCGGAGAACACCGGGGAGCTCTTTTTT
NA	TRBV7-2	TRBJ2-7	NA	CASSLSTGYNEQYF	TGTGCCAGCAGCTTGTCAACAGGTTACAATGAGCAGTACTTC
NA	TRBV20-1	TRBJ2-7	few	CSASPLGARQQYF	TGCAGTGCTAGTCCCCTGGGGGCGAGGCAGCAGTACTTC
NA	TRBV7-9	TRBJ2-7	many	CASSLEGLTTSYEQYF	TGTGCCAGCAGCTTAGAAGGACTCACGACATCTTACGAGCAGTACTTC
TRBD1	TRBV7-9	TRBJ2-4	NA	CASSYGTVGIQYF	TGTGCCAGCAGCTACGGGACAGTCGGCATTCAGTACTTC
NA	TRBV12-3/TRBV12-4	TRBJ2-1	few	CASSFSGRMDEQFF	TGTGCCAGCAGTTTTTCGGGAAGGATGGATGAGCAGTTCTTC
TRBD1	TRBV5-6	TRBJ1-2	many	CASSYRGNGYTF	TGTGCCAGCTCATACAGGGGGAATGGCTACACCTTC
NA	TRBV6-7	TRBJ2-1	NA	CASSYSRRAGRGNNEQFF	TGTGCCAGCAGTTACTCTCGGCGGGCAGGGAGGGGGAACAATGAGCAGTTCTTC
TRBD2	TRBV20-1	TRBJ2-7	once	CSAYQRDRREQYF	TGCAGTGCTTACCAGCGGGATAGGCGCGAGCAGTACTTC
NA	TRBV20-1	TRBJ2-7	few	CSARLPGGTYEQYF	TGCAGTGCTAGACTTCCCGGGGGTACCTACGAGCAGTACTTC
TRBD2	TRBV7-9	TRBJ2-1	many	CASSLGEGFREQFF	TGTGCCAGCAGCTTAGGGGAGGGGTTTCGGGAGCAGTTCTTC
TRBD2	TRBV27	TRBJ2-7	few	CASSYGGTRAYEQYF	TGTGCCAGCAGTTACGGCGGGACTAGGGCCTACGAGCAGTACTTC
TRBD1	TRBV6-2/TRBV6-3	TRBJ1-1	NA	CASSYDMGQGSNTEAFF	TGTGCCAGCAGTTACGATATGGGACAGGGCAGTAACACTGAAGCTTTCTTT